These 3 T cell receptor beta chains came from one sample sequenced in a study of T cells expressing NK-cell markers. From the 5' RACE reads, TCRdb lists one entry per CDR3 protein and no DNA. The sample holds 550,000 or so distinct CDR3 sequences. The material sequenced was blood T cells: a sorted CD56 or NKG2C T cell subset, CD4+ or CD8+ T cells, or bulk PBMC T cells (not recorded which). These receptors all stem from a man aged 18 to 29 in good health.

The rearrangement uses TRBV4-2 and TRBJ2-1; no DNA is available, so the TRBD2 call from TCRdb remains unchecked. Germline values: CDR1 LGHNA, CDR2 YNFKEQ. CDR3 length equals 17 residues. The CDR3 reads CASSRAAGGSSYNEQFF.

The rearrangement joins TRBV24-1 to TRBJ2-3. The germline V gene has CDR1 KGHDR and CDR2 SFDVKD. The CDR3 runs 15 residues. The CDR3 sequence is CATSDRGSPTDTQYF.

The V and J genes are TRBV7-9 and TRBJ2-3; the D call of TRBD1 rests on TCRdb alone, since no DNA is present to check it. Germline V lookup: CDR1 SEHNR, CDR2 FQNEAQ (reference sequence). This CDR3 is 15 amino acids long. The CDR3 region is CASSLWAGRTDTQYF.